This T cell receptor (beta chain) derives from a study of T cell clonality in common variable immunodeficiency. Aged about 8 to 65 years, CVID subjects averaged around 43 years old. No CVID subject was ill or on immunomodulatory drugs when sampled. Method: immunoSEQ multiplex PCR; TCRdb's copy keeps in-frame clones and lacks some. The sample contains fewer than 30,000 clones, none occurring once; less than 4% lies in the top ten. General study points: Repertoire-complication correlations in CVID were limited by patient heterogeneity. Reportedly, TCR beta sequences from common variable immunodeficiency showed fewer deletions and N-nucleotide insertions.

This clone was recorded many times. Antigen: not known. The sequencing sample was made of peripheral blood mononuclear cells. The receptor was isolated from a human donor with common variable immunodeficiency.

The CDR3 loop is CASSQEWGTSGMDTQYF. The CDR3 DNA, read in part, is TGTGCCAGCAGCCAAGAATGGGGGACTAGCGGGATGGATACG. The genes are TRBV14 and TRBJ2-3; TRBD2 agrees at 13 bases. The CDR3 end is not reached by the read, which stops 3 residues before it; the germline J gene fills it in. Trimming cost V 0 bases and J 6 bases; bases outside gene matches: 6. Germline V CDR1 and CDR2: SGHDN, FVKESK. This CDR3 region has 17 residues. The full variable domain, with the rest looked up from reference TRBV14 and TRBJ2-3, is EAGVTQFPSHSVIEKGQTVTLRCDPISGHDNLYWYRRVMGKEIKFLLHFVKESKQDESGMPNNRFLAERTGGTYSTLKVQPAELEDSGVYFCASSQEWGTSGMDTQYFGPGTRLTVL.